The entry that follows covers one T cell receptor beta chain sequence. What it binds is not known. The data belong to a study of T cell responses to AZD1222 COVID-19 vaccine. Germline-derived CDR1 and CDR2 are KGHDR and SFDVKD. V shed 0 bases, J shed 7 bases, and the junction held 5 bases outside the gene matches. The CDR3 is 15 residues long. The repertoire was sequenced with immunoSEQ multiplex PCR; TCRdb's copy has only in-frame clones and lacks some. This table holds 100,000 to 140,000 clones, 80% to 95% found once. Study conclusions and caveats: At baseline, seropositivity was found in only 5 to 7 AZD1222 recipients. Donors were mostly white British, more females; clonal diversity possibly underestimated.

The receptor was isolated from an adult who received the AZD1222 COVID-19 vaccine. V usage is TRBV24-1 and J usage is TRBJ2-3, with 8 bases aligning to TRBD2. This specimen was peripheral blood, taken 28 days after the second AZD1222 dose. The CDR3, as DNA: TGTGCCACCAGTGATTTGTTCGGGGGGGCGAATACGCAGTATTTT. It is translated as CATSDLFGGANTQYF.